This is a list of T cell receptor beta chains from one sample in a study of CD8+ T cells in alopecia areata. Profiled with immunoSEQ multiplex PCR; TCRdb holds only in-frame clones, not every one. The sample holds 200,000 or so clones, around two fifths seen once. The specimen comprised CD4+ T cells sorted from blood, sampled at week 34, from a patient treated with tofacitinib. These receptors were obtained from a human donor with alopecia areata. Both conserved end residues are part of each CDR3. The order of the fields is D gene, V gene, clone size, J gene, CDR3 protein, CDR3 DNA. D genes are given only for firm matches. The size of a clone is reported for some rows only, either as once, few or many, or as a class for expanded clones.

d_gene: .
v_gene: TRBV5-1
abundance: few
j_gene: TRBJ2-2
CDR3aa: CASSSGLKNTGELFF
CDR3nt: TGCGCCAGCAGCTCAGGACTCAAGAACACCGGGGAGCTGTTTTTT

d_gene: .
v_gene: TRBV27
abundance: few
j_gene: TRBJ1-1
CDR3aa: CASSGQMNTEAFF
CDR3nt: TGTGCCAGCAGCGGACAGATGAACACTGAAGCTTTCTTT

d_gene: .
v_gene: TRBV4-1
abundance: .
j_gene: TRBJ1-2
CDR3aa: CASSRGGQERFWGYTF
CDR3nt: TGCGCCAGCAGCCGGGGCGGGCAGGAAAGGTTTTGGGGCTACACCTTC

d_gene: .
v_gene: TRBV30
abundance: .
j_gene: TRBJ2-3
CDR3aa: CACKQGSDTQYF
CDR3nt: TGTGCCTGTAAACAGGGATCAGATACGCAGTATTTT

d_gene: .
v_gene: TRBV9
abundance: .
j_gene: TRBJ2-2
CDR3aa: CASSGRRGGPNTGELFF
CDR3nt: TGTGCCAGCAGCGGGCGACGAGGAGGGCCGAACACCGGGGAGCTGTTTTTT

d_gene: TRBD1
v_gene: TRBV6-5
abundance: few
j_gene: TRBJ2-3
CDR3aa: CASSFGTGTDTQYF
CDR3nt: TGTGCCAGCAGTTTCGGGACAGGCACAGATACGCAGTATTTT

d_gene: .
v_gene: TRBV7-9
abundance: .
j_gene: TRBJ2-4
CDR3aa: CASSWGGGNIQYF
CDR3nt: TGTGCCAGCAGCTGGGGAGGGGGAAACATTCAGTACTTC

d_gene: .
v_gene: TRBV27
abundance: .
j_gene: TRBJ1-5
CDR3aa: CASSYRDGNQPQHF
CDR3nt: TGTGCCAGCAGTTACAGGGATGGCAATCAGCCCCAGCATTTT

d_gene: TRBD1
v_gene: TRBV7-8
abundance: .
j_gene: TRBJ1-1
CDR3aa: CASSSGTANTEAFF
CDR3nt: TGTGCCAGCAGCTCCGGGACAGCTAACACTGAAGCTTTCTTT

d_gene: .
v_gene: TRBV29-1
abundance: .
j_gene: TRBJ1-1
CDR3aa: CSVNSGNTEAFF
CDR3nt: TGCAGCGTCAACTCGGGGAACACTGAAGCTTTCTTT

d_gene: TRBD1
v_gene: TRBV9
abundance: .
j_gene: TRBJ1-1
CDR3aa: CASSVTTGANTEAFF
CDR3nt: TGTGCCAGCAGCGTTACGACAGGGGCGAACACTGAAGCTTTCTTT

d_gene: .
v_gene: TRBV20-1
abundance: .
j_gene: TRBJ1-5
CDR3aa: CSAAARTLVHF
CDR3nt: TGCAGTGCTGCCGCTAGGACACTCGTACATTTT

d_gene: .
v_gene: TRBV11-1
abundance: few
j_gene: TRBJ2-1
CDR3aa: CASTAQGSGSYNEQFF
CDR3nt: TGTGCCAGCACCGCGCAGGGTAGCGGCTCCTACAATGAGCAGTTCTTC

d_gene: .
v_gene: TRBV25-1
abundance: .
j_gene: TRBJ2-5
CDR3aa: CASSEYGGESTETQYF
CDR3nt: TGTGCCAGCAGTGAATATGGGGGAGAATCTACGGAGACCCAGTACTTC

d_gene: TRBD1
v_gene: TRBV5-1
abundance: once
j_gene: TRBJ2-1
CDR3aa: CASSSLDRGYEQFF
CDR3nt: TGCGCCAGCAGCTCATTGGACAGGGGCTATGAGCAGTTCTTC

d_gene: TRBD2
v_gene: TRBV4-1
abundance: many
j_gene: TRBJ2-1
CDR3aa: CASSRDVALLAGGRNEQFF
CDR3nt: TGCGCCAGCAGCCGGGATGTGGCTCTATTGGCGGGGGGGCGGAATGAGCAGTTCTTC

d_gene: .
v_gene: TRBV7-3
abundance: .
j_gene: TRBJ1-1
CDR3aa: CASSRQENTEAFF
CDR3nt: TGTGCCAGCAGTCGACAGGAGAACACTGAAGCTTTCTTT